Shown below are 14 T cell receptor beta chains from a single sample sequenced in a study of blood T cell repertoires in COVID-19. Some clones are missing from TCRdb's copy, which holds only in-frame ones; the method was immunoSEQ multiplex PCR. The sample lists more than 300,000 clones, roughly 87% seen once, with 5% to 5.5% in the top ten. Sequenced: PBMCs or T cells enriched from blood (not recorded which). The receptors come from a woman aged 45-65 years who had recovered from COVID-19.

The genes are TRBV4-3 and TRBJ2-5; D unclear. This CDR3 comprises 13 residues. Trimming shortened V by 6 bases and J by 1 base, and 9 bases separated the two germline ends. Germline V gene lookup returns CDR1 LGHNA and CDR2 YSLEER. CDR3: CASSPSTQETQYF. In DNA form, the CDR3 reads TGCGCCAGCAGTCCTAGTACCCAAGAGACCCAGTACTTC.

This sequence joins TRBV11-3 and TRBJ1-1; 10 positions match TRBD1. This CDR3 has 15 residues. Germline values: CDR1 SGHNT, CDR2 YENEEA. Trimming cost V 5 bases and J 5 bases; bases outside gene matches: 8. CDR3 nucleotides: TGTGCCAGCAGCAAGGACAGGGGGGGTCGGACTGAAGCTTTCTTT. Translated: CASSKDRGGRTEAFF.

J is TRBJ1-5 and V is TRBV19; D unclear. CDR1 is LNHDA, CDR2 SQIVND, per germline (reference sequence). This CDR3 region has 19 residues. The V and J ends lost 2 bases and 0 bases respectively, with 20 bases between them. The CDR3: CASSIPPSRSPYSNQPQHF. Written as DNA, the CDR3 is TGTGCCAGTAGTATACCCCCATCGAGGTCCCCTTATAGCAATCAGCCCCAGCATTTT.

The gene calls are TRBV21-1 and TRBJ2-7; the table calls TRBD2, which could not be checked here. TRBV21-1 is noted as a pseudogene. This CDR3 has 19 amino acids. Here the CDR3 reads CASSKGGQGVAGGPYEQYF. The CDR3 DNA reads TGTGCCAGCAGCAAAGGTGGACAGGGCGTGGCGGGAGGGCCTTACGAGCAGTACTTC.

In DNA form, the CDR3 reads TGTGCCAGCAGCCAAGTGGGGGGGAAAGCTTTCTTT. Encoded protein: CASSQVGGKAFF. This rearrangement joins TRBV14 to TRBJ1-1, with D perhaps TRBD1 (5 bases). With 1 base removed from V and 9 bases from J, the gap between germline ends came to 9 bases. This CDR3 comprises 12 residues. CDR1 and CDR2 (germline): SGHDN, FVKESK.

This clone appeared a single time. The CDR3 sequence: CATRGSNTNYGYTF. CDR3 in DNA: TGTGCCACCAGGGGTAGCAACACGAACTATGGCTACACCTTC. V and J are TRBV15 and TRBJ1-2; D not resolved. The CDR3 loop spans 14 amino acids. The germline CDR1 and CDR2 sequences are LNHNV and YYDKDF (reference sequence). V was shortened by 6 bases and J by 2 bases, with 13 bases between the two germline ends. Full variable domain (missing parts from reference TRBV15 and TRBJ1-2): DAMVIQNPRYQVTQFGKPVTLSCSQTLNHNVMYWYQQKSSQAPKLLFHYYDKDFNNEADTPDNFQSRRPNTSFCFLDIRSPGLGDTAMYLCATRGSNTNYGYTFGSGTRLTVV.

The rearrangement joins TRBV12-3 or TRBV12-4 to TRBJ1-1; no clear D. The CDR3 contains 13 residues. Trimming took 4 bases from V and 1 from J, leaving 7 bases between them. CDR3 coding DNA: TGTGCCAGCAGTTATGGCAGGAACACTGAAGCTTTCTTT. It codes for CASSYGRNTEAFF.

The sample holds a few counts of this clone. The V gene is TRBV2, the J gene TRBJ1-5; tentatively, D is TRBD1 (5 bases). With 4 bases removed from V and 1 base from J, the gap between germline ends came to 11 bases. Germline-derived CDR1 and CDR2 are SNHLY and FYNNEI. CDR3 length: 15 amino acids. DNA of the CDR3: TGTGCCAGCAGTGCCGGGGGAGAAAGCAATCAGCCCCAGCATTTT. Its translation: CASSAGGESNQPQHF. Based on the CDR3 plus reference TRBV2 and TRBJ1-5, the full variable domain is EPEVTQTPSHQVTQMGQEVILRCVPISNHLYFYWYRQILGQKVEFLVSFYNNEISEKSEIFDDQFSVERPDGSNFTLKIRSTKLEDSAMYFCASSAGGESNQPQHFGDGTRLSIL.

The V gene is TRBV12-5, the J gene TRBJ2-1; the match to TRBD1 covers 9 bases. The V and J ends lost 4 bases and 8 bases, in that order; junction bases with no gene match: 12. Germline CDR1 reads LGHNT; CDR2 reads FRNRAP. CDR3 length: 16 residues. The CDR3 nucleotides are TGTGCTAGTGGTTCCATTACGGGACAGGGAGTCCATGAGCAGTTCTTC. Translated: CASGSITGQGVHEQFF.

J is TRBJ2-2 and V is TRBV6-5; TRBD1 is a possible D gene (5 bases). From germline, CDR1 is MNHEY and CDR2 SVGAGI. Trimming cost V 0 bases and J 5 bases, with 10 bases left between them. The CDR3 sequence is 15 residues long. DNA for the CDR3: TGTGCCAGCAGTTACTCGAATAGGGGTACCGGGGAGCTGTTTTTT. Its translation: CASSYSNRGTGELFF.

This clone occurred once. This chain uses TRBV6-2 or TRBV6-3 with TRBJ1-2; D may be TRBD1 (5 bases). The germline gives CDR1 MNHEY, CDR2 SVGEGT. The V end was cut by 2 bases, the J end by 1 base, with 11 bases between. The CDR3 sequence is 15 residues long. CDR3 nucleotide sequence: TGTGCCAGCAGTTACGGAGGGGAGATTAACTATGGCTACACCTTC. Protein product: CASSYGGEINYGYTF.

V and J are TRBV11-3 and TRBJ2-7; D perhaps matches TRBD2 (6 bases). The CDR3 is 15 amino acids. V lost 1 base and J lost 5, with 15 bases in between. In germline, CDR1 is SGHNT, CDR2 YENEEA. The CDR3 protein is CASSLVSSVFHEQYF. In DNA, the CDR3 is TGTGCCAGCAGCTTAGTATCTAGCGTTTTCCACGAGCAGTACTTC.

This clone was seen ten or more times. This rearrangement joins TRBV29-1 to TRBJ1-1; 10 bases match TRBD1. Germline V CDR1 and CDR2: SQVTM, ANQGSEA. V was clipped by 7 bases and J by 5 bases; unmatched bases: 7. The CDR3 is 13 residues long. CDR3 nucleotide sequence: TGCAGCGCTGACAGGACAGGGGGAACTGAAGCTTTCTTT. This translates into CSADRTGGTEAFF.

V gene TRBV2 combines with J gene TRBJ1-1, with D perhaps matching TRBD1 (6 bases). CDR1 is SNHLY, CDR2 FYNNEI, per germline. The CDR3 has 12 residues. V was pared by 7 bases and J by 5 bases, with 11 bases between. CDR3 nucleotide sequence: TGTGCCAGCACAAAGGGGGAGACTGAAGCTTTCTTT. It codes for CASTKGETEAFF.